A selection of T cell receptor beta chains follows, all from one sample in a study of T cell responses to AZD1222 COVID-19 vaccine. TCRdb's copy holds only in-frame clones and misses some; the assay was immunoSEQ multiplex PCR. The repertoire holds 170,000 or so clones, with roughly 87% as singletons. The specimen comprised peripheral blood, sampled on day 0 of AZD1222 vaccination. Every receptor here comes from an adult in good health. Both conserved end residues are part of each CDR3. A D gene is named only where the DNA matches it firmly. Size tells how often a clone was seen (once, few, many) or the class of an expanded clone, and some rows leave it out.

j_call d_call v_call clone_size cdr3_nt cdr3_aa
TRBJ2-2 - TRBV19 few TGTGCCAGTAGTATAGGTCGGGAGACCGGGGAGCTGTTTTTT CASSIGRETGELFF
TRBJ1-1 - TRBV4-1 - TGCCCCAGCAGCCGTCCGGACCTGAACACTGAAGCTTTCTTT CPSSRPDLNTEAFF
TRBJ1-2 - TRBV6-5 - TGTGCCAGCAGGGGGTTAGTGGACTATGGCTACACCTTC CASRGLVDYGYTF
TRBJ2-1 - TRBV3-1/TRBV3-2 - TGTGCCAGCAGCCAAGTCCCGAGGGACAATGAGCAGTTCTTC CASSQVPRDNEQFF
TRBJ2-1 - TRBV6-2/TRBV6-3 - TGTGCCAGCAGTTATAACCTGTATTCCTACAATGAGCAGTTCTTC CASSYNLYSYNEQFF
TRBJ2-1 - TRBV19 - TGTGCCAGTAGTAGATCGCCTAGCCATTCCTACAATGAGCAGTTCTTC CASSRSPSHSYNEQFF
TRBJ1-2 - TRBV6-5 - TGTGCCAGCAGTTACTACCAAGCGTATGGCTACACCTTC CASSYYQAYGYTF
TRBJ2-5 TRBD2 TRBV4-2 once TGTGCCAGCAGCCAGGGGCTAGCGGGAGAGGGAGAGACCCAGTACTTC CASSQGLAGEGETQYF
TRBJ1-2 - TRBV27 - TGTGCCAGCAGCGACAGGACCTCTAACTATGGCTACACCTTC CASSDRTSNYGYTF
TRBJ2-5 - TRBV29-1 once TGCAGCGTTGTCGGACGGGAGTCCTTCGTGACCCAGTACTTC CSVVGRESFVTQYF
TRBJ2-7 - TRBV27 - TGTGCCAGCAGTTTTGTTCACAGGGCAACCTACGAGCAGTACTTC CASSFVHRATYEQYF
TRBJ1-2 TRBD1 TRBV7-6 - TGTGCCAGCAGCTTAGCGCAGGGGACAGGGGCCTATGGCTACACCTTC CASSLAQGTGAYGYTF
TRBJ2-2 - TRBV19 - TGTGCCAGTAGGCGGACTGGATCGGCACCGGAGCTGTTTTTT CASRRTGSAPELFF
TRBJ1-2 TRBD1 TRBV5-1 - TGCGCCAGCAGCTTGGGACAGGGGAACTATGGCTACACCTTC CASSLGQGNYGYTF
TRBJ2-7 - TRBV29-1 - TGCAGCGTTGCCTCGAGCGGACTCCTCTACGAGCAGTACTTC CSVASSGLLYEQYF
TRBJ2-2 - TRBV18 - TGTGCCAGCTCACCACCGACAAGCGTCGGCGGGGAGCTGTTTTTT CASSPPTSVGGELFF
TRBJ2-7 TRBD1 TRBV5-5 - TGTGCCAGCAGTCCCCTCAGGGGGAGTCGTCCCTACGAGCAGTACTTC CASSPLRGSRPYEQYF
TRBJ1-2 - TRBV19 - TGTGCCAGTAGTATAGAGTCGGCAGGGAACTATGGCTACACCTTC CASSIESAGNYGYTF
TRBJ2-7 - TRBV2 - TGTGCCAGCAGCCTACAGTCCTACGAGCAGTACTTC CASSLQSYEQYF
TRBJ1-2 - TRBV3-1/TRBV3-2 - TGTGCCAGCAGCCAACGGGAAACAGGAGCTAACTATGGCTACACCTTC CASSQRETGANYGYTF
TRBJ1-1 - TRBV30 - TGTGCCTGGATCCAGGGACGTATGAACACTGAAGCTTTCTTT CAWIQGRMNTEAFF
TRBJ1-1 TRBD1 TRBV12-3/TRBV12-4 - TGTGCCAGCAGCCGGACAGGGGGAGCTTTCTTT CASSRTGGAFF
TRBJ2-7 TRBD1 TRBV7-6 - TGTGCCAGCAGCTCCCAAAGACAGGGTGCCCCCTACGAGCAGTACTTC CASSSQRQGAPYEQYF
TRBJ1-1 - TRBV19 - TGTGCCAGTAGTTCCCCCCCGGGGGCAGGGACTGAAGCTTTCTTT CASSSPPGAGTEAFF
TRBJ2-1 - TRBV19 - TGTGCCAGTAGCACAAGAGGCCTCATAGGGCGTAAGGATGAGCAGTTCTTC CASSTRGLIGRKDEQFF
TRBJ1-2 - TRBV7-9 - TGTGCCAGCAGCCTAGGCACCCTCCCCAGGGAGGAAAGCTACACCTTC CASSLGTLPREESYTF
TRBJ1-1 TRBD1 TRBV2 - TGTGCCAGCAGTGAAGATTGGTGGGACAGGGGCGGAGAGAACACTGAAGCTTTCTTT CASSEDWWDRGGENTEAFF
TRBJ1-1 - TRBV18 - TGTGCCAGCTCACCACCTCTGGGTCAGGGCACTGAAGCTTTCTTT CASSPPLGQGTEAFF
TRBJ2-3 - TRBV27 - TGTGCCAGCAGTTTATGGGAAACAGGGACAGATACGCAGTATTTT CASSLWETGTDTQYF
TRBJ2-7 - TRBV5-4 - TGTGCCAGCGCCCAGGGTAGCTCCTACGAGCAGTACTTC CASAQGSSYEQYF
TRBJ1-2 - TRBV28 once TGTGCCAGCCGACTGAGTGCTAACTATGGCTACACCTTC CASRLSANYGYTF
TRBJ1-1 TRBD1 TRBV4-1 - TGCGCCAGCAGCCATATGGGACAGGAGAACACTGAAGCTTTCTTT CASSHMGQENTEAFF
TRBJ1-4 - TRBV28 - TGTGCCAGCAGTCCTCGAGGGGCGGGGGCTAATGAAAAACTGTTTTTT CASSPRGAGANEKLFF
TRBJ1-4 - TRBV6-5 - TGTGCCAGCAGTTACTCCGACAGTAATGAAAAACTGTTTTTT CASSYSDSNEKLFF
TRBJ2-7 - TRBV3-1/TRBV3-2 - TGTGCCAGCAGCCAACGCAGGGTGGTGGGCGAGCAGTACTTC CASSQRRVVGEQYF
TRBJ1-2 TRBD1 TRBV3-1/TRBV3-2 - TGTGCCAGCAGCCAGGGACAGGGCTATGGCTACACCTTC CASSQGQGYGYTF
TRBJ1-5 TRBD1 TRBV7-9 - TGTGCCAGCAGCACCGGGACAGGGGTCCAGCCCCAGCATTTT CASSTGTGVQPQHF
TRBJ1-2 - TRBV3-1/TRBV3-2 - TGTGCCAGCAGCCCCTGGGGTAGGGGGTCGGACTATGGCTACACCTTC CASSPWGRGSDYGYTF
TRBJ2-1 - TRBV10-1 - TGCGCCAGCAGTGTCGGTTACAATGAGCAGTTCTTC CASSVGYNEQFF
TRBJ2-1 - TRBV2 - TGTGCCAGCAATGACGTTACGGACTCGTCCGCGCAGTTCTTC CASNDVTDSSAQFF
TRBJ2-7 - TRBV19 - TGTGCCAGTAGTTTAGCGGCACGCCCTTCCTACGAGCAGTACTTC CASSLAARPSYEQYF
TRBJ1-3 - TRBV6-5 - TGTGCCAGCAGTTCCCCGGACAGACACTCTGGAAACACCATATATTTT CASSSPDRHSGNTIYF
TRBJ2-2 TRBD1 TRBV18 once TGTGCCAGCTCACCGTCGGGACAGGGTGGCACCGGGGAGCTGTTTTTT CASSPSGQGGTGELFF
TRBJ2-7 - TRBV7-3 - TGTGCCAGCAGCTTACTCTCCACAGGTTACTACGAGCAGTACTTC CASSLLSTGYYEQYF
TRBJ1-4 - TRBV6-6 - TGTGCCAGCCGCCAGTCCGGTCATAATGAAAAACTGTTTTTT CASRQSGHNEKLFF